This paragraph covers one T cell receptor beta chain sequence. Its antigen remains unknown. This record comes from a study of cytomegalovirus exposure and HLA in healthy donors. In the study overall: There were roughly 110 million unique TCR beta sequences, drawn from some 180 million T cells, in an earlier analysis.

Study conclusions and caveats: Likely technical artifact: a cluster of highly shared sequence variants.

13 Jbeta primers and 60 Vbeta primers were used for the PCR. Libraries were prepared by immunoSEQ multiplex PCR; TCRdb keeps only in-frame clonotypes and omits some of them. The sample holds fewer than 200,000 clones, roughly 80% seen once. The germline CDR1 and CDR2 sequences are KGHSH and LQKENI. Trimming cost V 2 bases and J 4 bases; bases outside gene matches: 4. There are 14 residues in the CDR3. Sequencing was done on a sample of PBMCs. The clonotype originates from a man aged 25 to 40 in good health and CMV-seropositive. The V and J genes are TRBV18 and TRBJ1-2; TRBD1 aligns across 7 bases. The DNA for the CDR3 is TGTGCCAGCTCACCAGGACAGGCCTCCTATGGCTACACCTTC. This sequence encodes CASSPGQASYGYTF.